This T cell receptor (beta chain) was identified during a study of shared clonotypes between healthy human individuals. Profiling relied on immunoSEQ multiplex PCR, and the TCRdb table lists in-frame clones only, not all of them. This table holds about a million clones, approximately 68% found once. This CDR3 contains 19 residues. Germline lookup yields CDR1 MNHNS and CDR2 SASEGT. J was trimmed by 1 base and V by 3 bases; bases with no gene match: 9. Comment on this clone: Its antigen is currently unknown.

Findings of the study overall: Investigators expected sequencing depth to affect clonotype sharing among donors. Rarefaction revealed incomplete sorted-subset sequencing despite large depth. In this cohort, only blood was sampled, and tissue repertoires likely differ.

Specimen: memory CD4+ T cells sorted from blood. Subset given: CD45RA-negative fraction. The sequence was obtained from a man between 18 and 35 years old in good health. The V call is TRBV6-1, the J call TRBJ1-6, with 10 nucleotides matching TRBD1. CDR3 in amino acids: CASSDKMGQGFSYNSPLHF. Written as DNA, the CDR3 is TGTGCCAGCAGTGACAAAATGGGACAGGGGTTTTCCTATAATTCACCCCTCCACTTT.